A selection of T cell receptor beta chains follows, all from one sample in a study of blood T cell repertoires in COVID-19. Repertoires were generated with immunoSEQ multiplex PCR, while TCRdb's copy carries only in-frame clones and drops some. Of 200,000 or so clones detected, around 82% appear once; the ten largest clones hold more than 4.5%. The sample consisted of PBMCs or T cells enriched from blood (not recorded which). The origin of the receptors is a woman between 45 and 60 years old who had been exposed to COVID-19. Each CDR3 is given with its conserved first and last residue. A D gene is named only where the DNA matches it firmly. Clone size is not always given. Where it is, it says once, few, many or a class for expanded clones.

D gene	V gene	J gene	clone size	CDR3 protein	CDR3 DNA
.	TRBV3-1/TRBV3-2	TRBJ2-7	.	CASSHAGSSYEQYF	TGTGCCAGCAGCCATGCCGGGAGCTCCTACGAGCAGTACTTC
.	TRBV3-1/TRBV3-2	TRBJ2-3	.	CASSQSPRGDTQYF	TGTGCCAGCAGCCAAAGCCCACGGGGAGATACGCAGTATTTT
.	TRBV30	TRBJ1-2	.	CAWSGQFQDYGYTF	TGTGCCTGGAGTGGACAGTTTCAGGACTATGGCTACACCTTC
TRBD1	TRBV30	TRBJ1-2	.	CAWSAGGSYGYTF	TGTGCCTGGAGTGCAGGGGGGAGCTATGGCTACACCTTC
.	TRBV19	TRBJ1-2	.	CASTGYGYTF	TGTGCCAGTACCGGCTATGGCTACACCTTC
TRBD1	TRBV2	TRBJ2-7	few	CASSEATGENSEQYF	TGTGCCAGCAGTGAGGCCACAGGGGAGAACAGCGAGCAGTACTTC
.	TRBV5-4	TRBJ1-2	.	CASSLQGAYGYTF	TGTGCCAGCAGCCTTCAAGGAGCCTATGGCTACACCTTC
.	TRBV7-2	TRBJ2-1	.	CASSLGLSYNEQFF	TGTGCCAGCAGCCTAGGACTGTCCTACAATGAGCAGTTCTTC
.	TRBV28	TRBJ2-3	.	CASSPSLADSIRYF	TGTGCCAGCAGTCCCTCCCTGGCGGACTCTATTCGGTATTTT
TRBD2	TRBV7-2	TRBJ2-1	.	CASSPLAGGYNEQFF	TGTGCCAGCAGCCCGCTAGCGGGGGGATACAATGAGCAGTTCTTC
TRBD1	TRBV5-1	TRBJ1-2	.	CASSAGVDRGSYTF	TGCGCCAGCAGCGCCGGGGTGGACAGGGGGTCCTACACCTTC
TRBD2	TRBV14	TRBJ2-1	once	CASSLVSSGVWQFF	TGTGCCAGCAGCCTCGTGAGTAGCGGGGTATGGCAGTTCTTC
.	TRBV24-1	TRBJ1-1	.	CRSTRGEAFF	TGTCGTTCCACCAGAGGTGAAGCTTTCTTT
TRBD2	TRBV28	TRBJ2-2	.	CASSLNGGVNTGELFF	TGTGCCAGCAGTTTAAACGGGGGGGTCAACACCGGGGAGCTGTTTTTT
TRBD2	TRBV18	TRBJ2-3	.	CASSPLTSGYTDTQYF	TGTGCCAGCTCACCCCTGACTAGCGGCTACACAGATACGCAGTATTTT
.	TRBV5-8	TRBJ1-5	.	CASSLDWVGGRGGQPQHF	TGTGCCAGCAGCTTGGATTGGGTAGGGGGAAGGGGGGGTCAGCCCCAGCATTTT
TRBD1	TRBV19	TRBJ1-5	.	CASSIRLGATGARREPQHF	TGTGCCAGTAGTATAAGATTAGGGGCCACAGGGGCCAGAAGGGAGCCCCAGCATTTT
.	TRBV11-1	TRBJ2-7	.	CASRSLSGYEQYF	TGTGCCAGCAGGTCCCTCTCAGGTTACGAGCAGTACTTC
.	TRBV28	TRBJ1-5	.	CASSFPRLGTQHF	TGTGCCAGCAGTTTTCCACGCCTCGGGACCCAGCATTTT